A selection of T cell receptor beta chains follows, all from one sample in a study of response to subunit inactivated influenza vaccine. One entry per CDR3 protein results from TCRdb running MiXCR on the RT-PCR reads. The sample lists around 760,000 distinct CDR3 sequences, around 14% occurring once. The sample in question was PBMCs from blood, obtained about 14 days before vaccination. Receptors originate from a man aged 50 or older who received an inactivated influenza vaccine. Each CDR3 is given with its conserved first and last residue. The D gene is left open where the match is weak. Size is stated for part of the rows, as once, few or many counts, or as a class when the clone is expanded.

J: TRBJ2-7; V: TRBV28; size: NA; D: TRBD1; CDR3: CASRRTGDLYEQYF; DNA: TGTGCCAGCAGACGGACAGGGGATCTGTACGAGCAGTACTTC
J: TRBJ1-2; V: TRBV3-1; size: NA; D: NA; CDR3: CASSQGVWYGYTF; DNA: TGTGCCAGCAGCCAGGGGGTTTGGTATGGCTACACCTTC
J: TRBJ1-6; V: TRBV28; size: few; D: NA; CDR3: CASSLRSTAFSPLHF; DNA: TGTGCCAGCAGTTTACGCTCCACGGCCTTTTCACCCCTCCACTTT
J: TRBJ1-1; V: TRBV4-1; size: many; D: NA; CDR3: CASSQDSGFSEAEAFF; DNA: TGCGCCAGCAGCCAAGATAGCGGCTTTTCCGAGGCCGAAGCTTTCTTT
J: TRBJ1-1; V: TRBV7-2; size: few; D: TRBD1; CDR3: CASSLASGTAEAFF; DNA: TGTGCCAGCAGCTTAGCGTCTGGGACAGCTGAAGCTTTCTTT
J: TRBJ2-2; V: TRBV7-3; size: few; D: NA; CDR3: CASSLIGGDTGELFF; DNA: TGTGCCAGCAGCTTAATCGGAGGGGACACCGGGGAGCTGTTTTTT
J: TRBJ1-4; V: TRBV4-3; size: NA; D: TRBD1; CDR3: CASSPNPGQPNEKLFF; DNA: TGCGCCAGCAGCCCCAATCCGGGACAGCCTAATGAAAAACTGTTTTTT
J: TRBJ2-2; V: TRBV4-3; size: NA; D: NA; CDR3: CASSRSYTGMFTGELFF; DNA: TGCGCCAGCAGCCGGTCATATACAGGGATGTTCACCGGGGAGCTGTTTTTT
J: TRBJ1-6; V: TRBV19; size: few; D: NA; CDR3: CASSMGQSYNSPLHF; DNA: TGTGCCAGTAGTATGGGACAATCCTATAATTCACCCCTCCACTTT
J: TRBJ1-1; V: TRBV5-4; size: NA; D: NA; CDR3: CASSFWGFPEAFF; DNA: TGTGCCAGCAGCTTCTGGGGGTTCCCTGAAGCTTTCTTT
J: TRBJ1-1; V: TRBV7-9; size: few; D: NA; CDR3: CASSSPVGLEGGRLGTEAFF; DNA: TGTGCCAGCAGCTCCCCCGTGGGGTTAGAGGGGGGTCGTTTGGGAACTGAAGCTTTCTTT